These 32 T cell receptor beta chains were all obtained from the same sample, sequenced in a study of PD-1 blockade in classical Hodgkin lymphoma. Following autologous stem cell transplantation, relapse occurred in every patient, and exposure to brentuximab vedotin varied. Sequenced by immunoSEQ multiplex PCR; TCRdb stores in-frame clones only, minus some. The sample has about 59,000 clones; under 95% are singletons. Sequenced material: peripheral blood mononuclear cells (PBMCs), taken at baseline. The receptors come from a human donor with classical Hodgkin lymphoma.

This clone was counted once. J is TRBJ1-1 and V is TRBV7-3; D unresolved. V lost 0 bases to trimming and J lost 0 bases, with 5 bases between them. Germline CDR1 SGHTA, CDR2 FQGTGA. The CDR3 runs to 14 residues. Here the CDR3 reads CASSLTGLNTEAFF. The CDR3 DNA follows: TGTGCCAGCAGCTTAACAGGGTTGAACACTGAAGCTTTCTTT.

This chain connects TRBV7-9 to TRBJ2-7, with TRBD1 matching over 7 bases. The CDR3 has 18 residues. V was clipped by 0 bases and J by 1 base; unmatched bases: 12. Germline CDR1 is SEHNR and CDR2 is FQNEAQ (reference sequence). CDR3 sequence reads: CASSLAATGDLGSYEQYF. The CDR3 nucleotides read TGTGCCAGCAGCTTAGCTGCAACAGGGGATCTTGGATCCTACGAGCAGTACTTC.

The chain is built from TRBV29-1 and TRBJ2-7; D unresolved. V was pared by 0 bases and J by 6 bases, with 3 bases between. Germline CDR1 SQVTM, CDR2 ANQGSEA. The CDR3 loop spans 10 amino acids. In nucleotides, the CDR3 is TGCAGCGTTGAAGAGGGCGAGCAGTACTTC. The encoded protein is CSVEEGEQYF.

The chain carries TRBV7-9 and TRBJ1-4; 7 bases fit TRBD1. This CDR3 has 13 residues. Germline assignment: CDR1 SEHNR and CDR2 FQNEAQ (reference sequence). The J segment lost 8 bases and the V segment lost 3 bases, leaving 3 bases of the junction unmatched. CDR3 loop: CASSLGQREKLFF. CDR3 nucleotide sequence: TGTGCCAGCAGCTTGGGACAGAGAGAAAAACTGTTTTTT.

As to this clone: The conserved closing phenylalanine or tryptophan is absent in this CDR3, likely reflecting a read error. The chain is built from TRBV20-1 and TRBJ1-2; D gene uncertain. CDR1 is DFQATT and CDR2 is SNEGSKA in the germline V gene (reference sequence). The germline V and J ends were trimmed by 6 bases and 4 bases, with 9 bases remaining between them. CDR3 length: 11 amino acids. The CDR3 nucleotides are TGCAGTGCAGCAAAGAGCTATGGCTACACCCTC. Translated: CSAAKSYGYTL.

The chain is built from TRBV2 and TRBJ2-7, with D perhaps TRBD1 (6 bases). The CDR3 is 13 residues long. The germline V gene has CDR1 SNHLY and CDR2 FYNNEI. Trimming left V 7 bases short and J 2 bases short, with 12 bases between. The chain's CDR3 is CASNPDRTYEQYF. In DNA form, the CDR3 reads TGTGCCAGCAACCCCGACAGGACCTACGAGCAGTACTTC.

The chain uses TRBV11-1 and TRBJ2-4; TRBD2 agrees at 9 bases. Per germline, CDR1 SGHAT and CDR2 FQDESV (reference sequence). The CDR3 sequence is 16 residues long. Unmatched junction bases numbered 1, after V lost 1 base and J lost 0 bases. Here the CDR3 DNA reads TGTGCCAGCAGCTTAGGGACTAGCGTAGCCAAAAACATTCAGTACTTC. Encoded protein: CASSLGTSVAKNIQYF.

In nucleotides, the CDR3 is TGTGCCAGCCGACAGGGGTCGGACACTGAAGCTTTCTTT. It codes for CASRQGSDTEAFF. This chain links TRBV21-1 with TRBJ1-1; the DNA was not used to check the table's D call, TRBD1. TRBV21-1 is annotated as a pseudogene. CDR3 size: 13 residues.

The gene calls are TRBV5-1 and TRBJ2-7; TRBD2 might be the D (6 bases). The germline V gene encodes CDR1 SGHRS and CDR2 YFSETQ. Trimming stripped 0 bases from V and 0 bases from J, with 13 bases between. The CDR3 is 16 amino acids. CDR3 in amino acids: CASSLVGGILSYEQYF. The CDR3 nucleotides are TGCGCCAGCAGCTTGGTAGGCGGGATACTCTCCTACGAGCAGTACTTC.

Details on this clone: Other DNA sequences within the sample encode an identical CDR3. CDR3 sequence (DNA): TGTGCCAGTAGTATAGGAGGAGTCACCGGGGAGCTGTTTTTT. Encoded protein: CASSIGGVTGELFF. The chain joins TRBV19 to TRBJ2-2; D remains ambiguous. Germline CDR1 and CDR2: LNHDA and SQIVND (reference sequence). CDR3 size: 14 residues. The germline V and J ends were trimmed by 1 base and 4 bases, with 7 bases remaining between them.

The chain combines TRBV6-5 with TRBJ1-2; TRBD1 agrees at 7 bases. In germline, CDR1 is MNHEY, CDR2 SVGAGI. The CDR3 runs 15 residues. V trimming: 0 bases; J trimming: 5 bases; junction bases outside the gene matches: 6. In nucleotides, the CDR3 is TGTGCCAGCAGTTACTCGGGGACAGAGCAATATGGCTACACCTTC. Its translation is CASSYSGTEQYGYTF.

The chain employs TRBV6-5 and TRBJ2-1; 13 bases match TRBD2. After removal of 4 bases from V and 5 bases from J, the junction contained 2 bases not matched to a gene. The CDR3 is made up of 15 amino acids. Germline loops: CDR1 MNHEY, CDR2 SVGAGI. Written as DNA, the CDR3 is TGTGCCAGCAGTTCGGGACTAGCGGGGAACAATGAGCAGTTCTTC. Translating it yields CASSSGLAGNNEQFF.

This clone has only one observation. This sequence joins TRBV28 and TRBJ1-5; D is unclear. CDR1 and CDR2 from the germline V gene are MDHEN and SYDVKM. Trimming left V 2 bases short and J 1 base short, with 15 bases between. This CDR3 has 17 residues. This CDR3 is CASSLGLIGLSNQPQHF. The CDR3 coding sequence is TGTGCCAGCAGTTTAGGGTTGATAGGGCTCAGCAATCAGCCCCAGCATTTT. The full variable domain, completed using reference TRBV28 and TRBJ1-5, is DVKVTQSSRYLVKRTGEKVFLECVQDMDHENMFWYRQDPGLGLRLIYFSYDVKMKEKGDIPEGYSVSREKKERFSLILESASTNQTSMYLCASSLGLIGLSNQPQHFGDGTRLSIL.

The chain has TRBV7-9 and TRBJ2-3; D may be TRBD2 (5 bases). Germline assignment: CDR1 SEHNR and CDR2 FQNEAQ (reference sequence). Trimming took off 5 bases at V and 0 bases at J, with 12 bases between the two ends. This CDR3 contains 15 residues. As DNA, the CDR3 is TGTGCCAGCAGCCCAAGCGGTGGGAGCACAGATACGCAGTATTTT. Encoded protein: CASSPSGGSTDTQYF.

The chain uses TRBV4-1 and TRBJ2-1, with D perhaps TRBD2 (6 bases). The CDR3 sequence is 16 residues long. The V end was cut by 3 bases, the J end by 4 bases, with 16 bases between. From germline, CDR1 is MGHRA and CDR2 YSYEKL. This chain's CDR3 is CASSQERRELYNEQFF. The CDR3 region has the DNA TGCGCCAGCAGCCAGGAAAGGAGGGAGTTATACAATGAGCAGTTCTTC.

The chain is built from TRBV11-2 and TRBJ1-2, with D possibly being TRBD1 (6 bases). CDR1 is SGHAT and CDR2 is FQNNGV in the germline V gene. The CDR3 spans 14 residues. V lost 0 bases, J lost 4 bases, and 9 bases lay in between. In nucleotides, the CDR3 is TGTGCCAGCAGCTTAGACGGGACACCCTATGGCTACACCTTC. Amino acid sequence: CASSLDGTPYGYTF.

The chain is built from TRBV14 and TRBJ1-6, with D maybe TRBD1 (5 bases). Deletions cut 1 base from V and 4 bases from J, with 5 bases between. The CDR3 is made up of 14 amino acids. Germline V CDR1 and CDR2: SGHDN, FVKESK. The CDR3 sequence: CASSQGQYNSPLHF. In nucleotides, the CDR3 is TGTGCCAGCAGCCAAGGACAGTATAATTCACCCCTCCACTTT.

This CDR3 is CASSLGGMTVGEQFF. The DNA of the CDR3 is TGTGCCAGCAGCTTAGGGGGGATGACCGTGGGTGAGCAGTTCTTC. The J gene is TRBJ2-1, the V gene TRBV7-2; D possibly matches TRBD1 or TRBD2 (5 bases each). Trimming shortened V by 1 base and J by 9 bases, and 16 bases separated the two germline ends. This CDR3 is built from 15 residues. Germline V gene lookup returns CDR1 SGHTA and CDR2 FQGNSA.

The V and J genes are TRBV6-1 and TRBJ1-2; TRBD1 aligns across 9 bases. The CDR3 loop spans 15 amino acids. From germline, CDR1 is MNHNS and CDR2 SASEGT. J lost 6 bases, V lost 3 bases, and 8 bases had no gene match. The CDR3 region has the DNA TGTGCCAGCAGTGATCAACCGGACAGGGGTAATGGCTACACCTTC. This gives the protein CASSDQPDRGNGYTF.

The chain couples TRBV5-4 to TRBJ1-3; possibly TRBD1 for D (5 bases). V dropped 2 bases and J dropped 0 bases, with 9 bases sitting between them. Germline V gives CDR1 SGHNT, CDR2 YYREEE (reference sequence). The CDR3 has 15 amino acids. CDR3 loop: CASSFWGRSGNTIYF. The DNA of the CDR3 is TGTGCCAGCAGCTTTTGGGGCCGCTCTGGAAACACCATATATTTT.

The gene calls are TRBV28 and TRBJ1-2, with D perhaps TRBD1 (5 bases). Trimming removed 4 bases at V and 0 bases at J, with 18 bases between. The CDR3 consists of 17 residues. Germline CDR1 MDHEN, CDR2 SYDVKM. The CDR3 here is CASSSRTPDDANYGYTF. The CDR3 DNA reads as TGTGCCAGCAGTTCCAGGACACCGGACGACGCTAACTATGGCTACACCTTC.

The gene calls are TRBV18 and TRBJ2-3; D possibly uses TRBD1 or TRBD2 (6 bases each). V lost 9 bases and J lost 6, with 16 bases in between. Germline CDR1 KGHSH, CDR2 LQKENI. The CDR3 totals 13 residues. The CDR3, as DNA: TGTGCCAGTCTGAAGGGGGGTTCTGATACGCAGTATTTT. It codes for CASLKGGSDTQYF.

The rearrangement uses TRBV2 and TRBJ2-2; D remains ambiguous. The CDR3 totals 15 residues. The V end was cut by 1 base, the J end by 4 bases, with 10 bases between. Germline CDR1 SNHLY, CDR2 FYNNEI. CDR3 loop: CASSEEGRSTGELFF. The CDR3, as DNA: TGTGCCAGCAGTGAAGAGGGTCGTAGCACCGGGGAGCTGTTTTTT.

CDR3 sequence (DNA): TGTGCCAGCAGCTTAGCCCCCCCAGGCGTCCAACCTTCCTACGAGCAGTACTTC. This gives the protein CASSLAPPGVQPSYEQYF. V and J are TRBV11-3 and TRBJ2-7; no firm D call. CDR1 and CDR2 from the germline V gene are SGHNT and YENEEA. Trimming shortened V by 1 base and J by 1 base, and 20 bases separated the two germline ends. The CDR3 runs 18 residues.

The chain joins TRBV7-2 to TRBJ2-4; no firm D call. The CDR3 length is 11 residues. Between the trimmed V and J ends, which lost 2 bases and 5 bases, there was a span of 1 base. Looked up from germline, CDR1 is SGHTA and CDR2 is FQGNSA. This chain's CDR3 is CASSLQNIQYF. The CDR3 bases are TGTGCCAGCAGCTTACAAAACATTCAGTACTTC.

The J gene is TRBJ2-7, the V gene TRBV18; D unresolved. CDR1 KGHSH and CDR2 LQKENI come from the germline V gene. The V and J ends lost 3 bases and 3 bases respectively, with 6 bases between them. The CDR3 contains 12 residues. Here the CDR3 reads CASSPVDYEQYF. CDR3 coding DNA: TGTGCCAGCTCACCTGTGGACTACGAGCAGTACTTC.

This CDR3 is CASRRTGGDSYEQYF. The CDR3 bases are TGTGCCAGCAGGCGTACGGGGGGAGACAGCTACGAGCAGTACTTC. The V call is TRBV6-6, the J call TRBJ2-7; 7 bases agree with TRBD2. Germline V gene sequence: CDR1 MNHNY, CDR2 SVGAGI (reference sequence). The CDR3 sequence is 15 residues long. J lost 3 bases, V lost 6 bases, and 11 bases had no gene match.

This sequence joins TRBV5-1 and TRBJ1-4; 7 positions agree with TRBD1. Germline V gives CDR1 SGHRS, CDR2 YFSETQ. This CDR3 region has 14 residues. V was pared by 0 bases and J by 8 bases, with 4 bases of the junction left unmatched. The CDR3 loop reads CASSLGQGKEKLFF. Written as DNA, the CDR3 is TGCGCCAGCAGCTTGGGACAGGGAAAGGAAAAACTGTTTTTT.

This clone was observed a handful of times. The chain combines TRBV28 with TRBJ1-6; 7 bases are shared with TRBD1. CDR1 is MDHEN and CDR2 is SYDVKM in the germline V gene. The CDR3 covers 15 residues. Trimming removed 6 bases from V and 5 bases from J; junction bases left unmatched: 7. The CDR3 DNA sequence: TGTGCCAGCAGCCAACGACAGGGAGATAATTCACCCCTCCACTTT. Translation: CASSQRQGDNSPLHF. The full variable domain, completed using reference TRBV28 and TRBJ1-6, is DVKVTQSSRYLVKRTGEKVFLECVQDMDHENMFWYRQDPGLGLRLIYFSYDVKMKEKGDIPEGYSVSREKKERFSLILESASTNQTSMYLCASSQRQGDNSPLHFGNGTRLTVT.

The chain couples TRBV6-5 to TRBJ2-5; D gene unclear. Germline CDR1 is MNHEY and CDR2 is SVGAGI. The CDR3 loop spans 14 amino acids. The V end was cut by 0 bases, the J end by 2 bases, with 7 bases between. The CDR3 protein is CASSYSELQETQYF. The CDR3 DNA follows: TGTGCCAGCAGTTACTCGGAATTGCAAGAGACCCAGTACTTC.

The CDR3 bases are TGTGCCAGCAGCTTAGAATCAGGCGACGGGGGGGACTCCTACAATGAGCAGTTCTTC. Protein sequence: CASSLESGDGGDSYNEQFF. The chain couples TRBV11-2 to TRBJ2-1, with TRBD2 matching 8 bases. The ends lost 0 bases at V and 0 bases at J; junction bases unmatched: 10. From germline, CDR1 is SGHAT and CDR2 FQNNGV. The CDR3 sequence is 19 residues long.

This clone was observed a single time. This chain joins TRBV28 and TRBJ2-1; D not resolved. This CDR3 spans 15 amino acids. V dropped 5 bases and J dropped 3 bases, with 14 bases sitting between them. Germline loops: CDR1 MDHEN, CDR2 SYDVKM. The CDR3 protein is CASSPEHPLYNEQFF. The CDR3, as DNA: TGTGCCAGCAGTCCGGAACATCCCCTCTACAATGAGCAGTTCTTC.